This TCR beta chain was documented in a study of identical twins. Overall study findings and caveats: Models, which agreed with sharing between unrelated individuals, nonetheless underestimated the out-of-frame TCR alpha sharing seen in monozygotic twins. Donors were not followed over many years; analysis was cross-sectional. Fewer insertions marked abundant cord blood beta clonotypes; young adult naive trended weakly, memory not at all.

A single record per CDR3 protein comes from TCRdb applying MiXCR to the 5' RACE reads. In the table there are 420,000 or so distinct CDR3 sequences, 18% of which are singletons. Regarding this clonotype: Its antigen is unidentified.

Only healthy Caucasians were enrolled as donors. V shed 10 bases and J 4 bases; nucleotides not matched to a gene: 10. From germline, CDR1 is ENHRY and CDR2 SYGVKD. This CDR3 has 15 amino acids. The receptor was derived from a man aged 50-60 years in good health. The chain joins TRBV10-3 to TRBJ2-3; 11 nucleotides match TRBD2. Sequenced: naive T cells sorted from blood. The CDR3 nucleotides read TGTGCCACATCACTAGCGGGAGATCTCCCAGATACGCAGTATTTT. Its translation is CATSLAGDLPDTQYF.